The 12 T cell receptor beta chains reported below all come from one sample, sequenced in a study of blood T cell repertoires in COVID-19 (dated by TCRdb to about 2020). Library prep was done by the immunoSEQ multiplex PCR assay. Drawn from immuneACCESS, this table holds only the in-frame rearrangements with V and J called that TCRdb kept. Clones are partly lost; checked studies trace under half to an unresolved V gene and leave the rest unexplained. The table for this sample lists roughly 230,000 clones; about 93% of them were counted only once. Together, the top ten hold about 0.8% of the sample. Sequenced material: peripheral blood. These receptors were obtained from a young man with COVID-19, enrolled during active disease.

The V gene is TRBV7-6, the J gene TRBJ2-5; D is possibly TRBD2 (5 bases). Trimming removed 2 bases from V and 1 base from J, with 14 bases in between. This CDR3 contains 16 residues. CDR1 SGHVS and CDR2 FNYEAQ come from the germline V gene. Here the CDR3 reads CASSLLPGSIQETQYF. The CDR3 nucleotides read TGTGCCAGCAGCTTACTCCCGGGGAGTATCCAAGAGACCCAGTACTTC.

In DNA form, the CDR3 reads TGTGCCAGTCACCCCAGCGTCGGGGCCTACGAGCAGTACTTC. Translating it yields CASHPSVGAYEQYF. The V call is TRBV5-6, the J call TRBJ2-7; tentative D call: TRBD2 (5 bases). The CDR3 is 14 amino acids. Trimming took off 8 bases at V and 2 bases at J, with 17 bases between the two ends. CDR1 SGHDT and CDR2 YYEEEE come from the germline V gene.

V usage is TRBV6-2 or TRBV6-3 and J usage is TRBJ1-5, with TRBD1 matching 7 bases. The trim removed 3 bases at V and 3 bases at J, leaving 11 bases unmatched. The CDR3 consists of 17 residues. Germline assignment: CDR1 MNHEY and CDR2 SVGEGT. The CDR3 here is CASSYGVGQVHNQPQHF. CDR3 DNA sequence: TGTGCCAGCAGTTATGGAGTAGGACAGGTTCACAATCAGCCCCAGCATTTT.

This clone is a singleton in its sample. The chain joins TRBV5-1 to TRBJ1-1, with 8 nucleotides matching TRBD1. The CDR3 contains 14 residues. The germline V gene has CDR1 SGHRS and CDR2 YFSETQ. The V segment lost 2 bases and the J segment 5 bases; nucleotides outside the gene matches: 5. Here the CDR3 reads CASSLGQGETEAFF. CDR3 in DNA: TGCGCCAGCAGCTTAGGACAGGGAGAAACTGAAGCTTTCTTT.

J is TRBJ1-4 and V is TRBV3-1 (or the pseudogene TRBV3-2), with 10 bases lining up with TRBD1. Germline V gives CDR1 LGHDT, CDR2 YNNKEL (reference sequence). The CDR3 runs 16 residues. The J segment lost 7 bases and the V segment lost 0 bases, leaving 5 bases of the junction unmatched. CDR3 DNA: TGTGCCAGCAGCCAAGACTTAGGACAGGGGGGTGAAAAACTGTTTTTT. Translated, it gives CASSQDLGQGGEKLFF.

This clone occurred once. The rearrangement uses TRBV11-2 and TRBJ2-2; no reliable D call. Deletions cut 11 bases from V and 5 bases from J, with 9 bases between. This CDR3 comprises 11 residues. The germline CDR1 and CDR2 sequences are SGHAT and FQNNGV. The CDR3 nucleotides read TGTGCCTGCGCATCGACCGGGGAGCTGTTTTTT. Amino acids: CACASTGELFF.

This clone was counted a single time. This sequence joins TRBV4-2 and TRBJ1-4; tentative D call: TRBD1 (5 bases). The CDR3 length is 16 residues. Germline V gene data show CDR1 as LGHNA and CDR2 as YNFKEQ. V was cut by 1 base and J by 8 bases, with 17 bases left in between. The CDR3 is CASSQGQGPRFEKLFF. As DNA, the CDR3 is TGTGCCAGCAGCCAAGGTCAGGGCCCTAGGTTCGAAAAACTGTTTTTT.

The chain combines TRBV4-1 with TRBJ2-1; 8 bases agree with TRBD2. The CDR3 is made up of 17 amino acids. Per the germline V gene, CDR1 is MGHRA and CDR2 is YSYEKL. With V trimmed by 5 bases and J by 2 bases, 11 bases remained unmatched. CDR3 sequence reads: CASSSPRVGGAYNEQFF. The CDR3 bases are TGCGCCAGCAGCTCGCCCCGGGTCGGGGGGGCCTACAATGAGCAGTTCTTC.

The genes are TRBV7-9 and TRBJ2-1, with 7 bases identical to TRBD1. There are 16 residues in the CDR3. From germline, CDR1 is SEHNR and CDR2 FQNEAQ (reference sequence). The V and J ends lost 5 bases and 5 bases, in that order; junction bases with no gene match: 12. CDR3 bases: TGTGCCAGCAGCCCCGGGTCAGGGGGAAGGCACAATGAGCAGTTCTTC. As protein: CASSPGSGGRHNEQFF.

This clone has just a few counts. CDR3 bases: TGTGCCAGCAGTGAAATTACAGGGGGGAATCAGCCCCAGCATTTT. It codes for CASSEITGGNQPQHF. The V gene is TRBV2, the J gene TRBJ1-5; 8 bases align to TRBD1. Trimming took 2 bases from V and 4 from J; bases not matched to a gene: 4. CDR1 is SNHLY and CDR2 is FYNNEI in the germline V gene. The CDR3 consists of 15 residues.

The V call is TRBV28, the J call TRBJ2-5, with 9 nucleotides matching TRBD2. Trimming cost V 3 bases and J 4 bases; bases outside gene matches: 21. CDR1 and CDR2 (germline): MDHEN, SYDVKM. CDR3 length: 20 amino acids. The CDR3 spells CASSFSWIRGGGPRVETQYF. The CDR3 DNA sequence: TGTGCCAGCAGTTTTAGCTGGATACGCGGGGGGGGCCCGCGGGTAGAGACCCAGTACTTC.

In nucleotides, the CDR3 is TGTGCCTGGAGTAGACTAGCGGGGACAGATACGCAGTATTTT. Its translation: CAWSRLAGTDTQYF. The chain couples TRBV30 to TRBJ2-3; 11 bases agree with TRBD2. Trimming at V came to 2 bases and at J to 3 bases, leaving 1 base not matched to a gene. Per germline, CDR1 GTSNPN and CDR2 SVGIG (reference sequence). This CDR3 comprises 14 residues.